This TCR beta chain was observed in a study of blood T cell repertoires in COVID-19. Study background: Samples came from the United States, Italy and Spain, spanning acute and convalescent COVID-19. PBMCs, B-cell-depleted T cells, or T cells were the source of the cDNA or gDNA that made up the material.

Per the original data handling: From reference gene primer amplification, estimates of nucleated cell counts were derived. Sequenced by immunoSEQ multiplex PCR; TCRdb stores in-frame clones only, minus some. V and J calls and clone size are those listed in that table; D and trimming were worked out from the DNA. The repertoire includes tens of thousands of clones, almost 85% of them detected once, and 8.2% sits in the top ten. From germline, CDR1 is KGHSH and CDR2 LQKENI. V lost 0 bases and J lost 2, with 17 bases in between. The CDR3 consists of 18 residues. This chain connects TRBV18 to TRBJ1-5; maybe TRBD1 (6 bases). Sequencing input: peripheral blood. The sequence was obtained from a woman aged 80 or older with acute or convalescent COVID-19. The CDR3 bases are TGTGCCAGCTCACCACCTGAACAGGGAATGATCCGCAATCAGCCCCAGCATTTT. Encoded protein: CASSPPEQGMIRNQPQHF.